The 25 T cell receptor beta chains listed next were all sequenced from one sample in a study of T-cell memory formation after mild COVID-19. Each CDR3 protein gets one entry after TCRdb re-called the 5' RACE reads with MiXCR. Of around 310,000 distinct CDR3 sequences listed, more than 15% are singletons. Sequenced input: PBMCs or a T cell subset sorted from them (not recorded which). Source of these receptors: a man between 18 and 35 years old who had mild COVID-19 (a few samples of this study predate the infection). Cell type and time point are not known.

This chain uses TRBV3-1 with TRBJ1-2; D not resolved. CDR3 length: 16 amino acids. Germline V lookup: CDR1 LGHDT, CDR2 YNNKEL (reference sequence). V lost 4 bases and J lost 2, with 17 bases in between. The CDR3 protein is CASSPVRRRGNYGYTF. DNA for the CDR3: TGTGCCAGCAGCCCGGTCCGAAGGCGCGGAAACTATGGCTACACCTTC. Filled out from reference TRBV3-1 and TRBJ1-2, the complete variable domain reads DTAVSQTPKYLVTQMGNDKSIKCEQNLGHDTMYWYKQDSKKFLKIMFSYNNKELIINETVPNRFSPKSPDKAHLNLHINSLELGDSAVYFCASSPVRRRGNYGYTFGSGTRLTVV.

This rearrangement joins TRBV5-1 to TRBJ2-3; tentatively, D is TRBD1 (6 bases). Trimming cost V 2 bases and J 2 bases, with 12 bases left between them. Germline V gene lookup returns CDR1 SGHRS and CDR2 YFSETQ. The CDR3 has 15 residues. CDR3 nucleotides: TGCGCCAGCAGCTTCGGACAGTTTGCCACAGATACGCAGTATTTT. Translation gives CASSFGQFATDTQYF.

This clonotype was observed a few times. The rearrangement links TRBV6-5 to TRBJ1-5; 7 positions match TRBD1. Germline CDR1 is MNHEY and CDR2 is SVGAGI. This CDR3 comprises 19 residues. J lost 1 base, V lost 5 bases, and 17 bases had no gene match. The CDR3 coding sequence is TGTGCCAGCAGTGCCTTTCGTCCTATAGTGACAGGGAGCAATCAGCCCCAGCATTTT. Protein: CASSAFRPIVTGSNQPQHF.

This clonotype was counted once. The chain uses TRBV4-2 and TRBJ2-3; no firm D call. Deletions cut 0 bases from V and 8 bases from J, with 15 bases between. The germline CDR1 and CDR2 sequences are LGHNA and YNFKEQ. CDR3 length: 15 residues. CDR3 in amino acids: CASSQDTVGSGTQYF. CDR3 nucleotides: TGTGCCAGCAGCCAAGATACTGTAGGGTCGGGTACGCAGTATTTT.

The chain joins TRBV6-5 to TRBJ1-5; TRBD1 might be the D (6 bases). Germline V gene data show CDR1 as MNHEY and CDR2 as SVGAGI. CDR3 length: 15 residues. V lost 5 bases, J lost 0 bases, and 11 bases lay in between. The CDR3 sequence: CASSRTAYSNQPQHF. The CDR3 DNA reads TGTGCCAGCAGTCGGACAGCTTATAGCAATCAGCCCCAGCATTTT.

CDR3 residues: CASSNDRESSGNTIYF. The CDR3 DNA reads TGTGCCAGCAGCAACGACAGGGAGAGCTCTGGAAACACCATATATTTT. This chain links TRBV21-1 with TRBJ1-3; the table calls TRBD1, which could not be checked here. TRBV21-1 is classified as a pseudogene. This CDR3 has 16 amino acids.

This chain joins TRBV5-1 and TRBJ2-2; D remains ambiguous. CDR3 size: 15 residues. Per the germline V gene, CDR1 is SGHRS and CDR2 is YFSETQ. V gave up 2 bases and J gave up 3 bases, with 11 bases separating them. This CDR3 is CASSFSPRDTGELFF. In DNA form, the CDR3 reads TGCGCCAGCAGCTTCTCACCCCGGGACACCGGGGAGCTGTTTTTT.

In this sample, this clonotype turned up a few times. The chain employs TRBV3-1 and TRBJ2-5; D is unresolved. CDR1 and CDR2 from the germline V gene are LGHDT and YNNKEL (reference sequence). The CDR3 length is 12 residues. The V gene lost 0 bases and the J gene lost 7 bases, with 6 bases spanning the gap. Written as DNA, the CDR3 is TGTGCCAGCAGCCAAGAGGCAAGGACCCAGTACTTC. Protein product: CASSQEARTQYF.

There are many counts of this clonotype. The chain is built from TRBV5-1 and TRBJ1-5; 7 bases agree with TRBD1. This CDR3 is built from 15 residues. Germline values: CDR1 SGHRS, CDR2 YFSETQ. J was trimmed by 6 bases and V by 0 bases; bases with no gene match: 6. The CDR3 sequence is CASSLGDRAGQPQHF. The DNA of the CDR3 is TGCGCCAGCAGCTTGGGAGACAGGGCGGGTCAGCCCCAGCATTTT.

The V and J genes are TRBV20-1 and TRBJ2-3; D might be TRBD2 (6 bases). This CDR3 has 13 amino acids. CDR1 is DFQATT and CDR2 is SNEGSKA in the germline V gene (reference sequence). The CDR3 DNA follows: TGCAGCTGCAGGAGGGGACCTTTGGATACGCAGTATTTT. This sequence encodes CSCRRGPLDTQYF.

A few counts support this clonotype. DNA of the CDR3: TGTGCCAGCAGCCACCCCACGGAAAGGGTCTCAGCTTTCTTT. This codes for CASSHPTERVSAFF. This chain joins TRBV3-1 and TRBJ1-1, with D unresolved. The germline V gene has CDR1 LGHDT and CDR2 YNNKEL (reference sequence). V lost 3 bases and J 10 bases, leaving 18 bases between the germline ends. The CDR3 contains 14 residues.

The chain combines TRBV18 with TRBJ2-5; no definite D call. Per the germline V gene, CDR1 is KGHSH and CDR2 is LQKENI. This CDR3 region has 15 residues. Deletions cut 3 bases from V and 2 bases from J, with 13 bases between. CDR3 amino acids: CASSPPFGEQETQYF. The CDR3 DNA reads as TGTGCCAGCTCACCCCCCTTTGGGGAACAAGAGACCCAGTACTTC.

This clonotype was detected ten times or more. The V call is TRBV12-3 or TRBV12-4, the J call TRBJ1-1; D ambiguous. Trimming removed 5 bases from V and 2 bases from J, with 12 bases in between. CDR3 length equals 14 residues. CDR3: CASSTTDTNTEAFF. Written as DNA, the CDR3 is TGTGCCAGCAGTACTACAGATACTAACACTGAAGCTTTCTTT.

The rearrangement links TRBV9 to TRBJ2-1; TRBD1 might be the D (5 bases). V was clipped by 0 bases and J by 2 bases, with 9 bases between them. Per germline, CDR1 SGDLS and CDR2 YYNGEE. CDR3 length: 15 residues. CDR3 nucleotides: TGTGCCAGCAGCGTAGGTTGGACAACCTACAATGAGCAGTTCTTC. Translating it yields CASSVGWTTYNEQFF.

Worth noting for this clonotype: The junction and the germline gene differ at one end; a read error may be behind it. V and J are TRBV6-2 or TRBV6-3 and TRBJ2-7; TRBD2 might be the D (6 bases). Germline CDR1 is MNHEY and CDR2 is SVGEGT. The CDR3 consists of 12 residues. CDR3 nucleotides: TGTGCCAGCAGTTACTCGTCCGGGGGTTGGATCTTC. Its translation is CASSYSSGGWIF.

Only a few counts were recorded for this clonotype. This chain links TRBV4-1 with TRBJ2-3; TRBD2 aligns across 10 bases. J gave up 3 bases and V 4 bases, and 10 bases lay outside the gene matches. CDR1 MGHRA and CDR2 YSYEKL come from the germline V gene. The CDR3 spans 17 residues. CDR3 protein: CASSPTPLAGATDTQYF. CDR3 nucleotide sequence: TGCGCCAGCAGCCCCACTCCTCTAGCGGGGGCTACAGATACGCAGTATTTT.

This chain joins TRBV29-1 and TRBJ2-5; 11 bases agree with TRBD2. CDR1 is SQVTM and CDR2 is ANQGSEA in the germline V gene. V shed 4 bases, J shed 5 bases, and the junction held 9 bases outside the gene matches. The CDR3 totals 15 residues. CDR3 loop: CSVGLAGGSYETQYF. DNA of the CDR3: TGCAGCGTTGGGCTAGCGGGGGGCTCATATGAGACCCAGTACTTC.

This rearrangement joins TRBV11-3 to TRBJ2-1, with D tentatively TRBD1 or TRBD2 (6 bases each). The CDR3 sequence is 16 residues long. V dropped 5 bases and J dropped 1 base, with 15 bases sitting between them. Germline lookup yields CDR1 SGHNT and CDR2 YENEEA. This CDR3 is CASSPHGGGSYNEQFF. The CDR3 DNA follows: TGTGCCAGCAGCCCCCACGGGGGCGGGTCCTACAATGAGCAGTTCTTC.

In its sample, this clonotype was seen a few times. The chain carries TRBV9 and TRBJ2-3; D may match TRBD1 or TRBD2 (5 bases each). V lost 3 bases to trimming and J lost 1 base, with 9 bases between them. Germline CDR1 and CDR2: SGDLS and YYNGEE. The CDR3 has 14 residues. CDR3 DNA sequence: TGTGCCAGCAGCGGGGGGACCCGCACAGATACGCAGTATTTT. Its protein is CASSGGTRTDTQYF.

This clonotype was seen repeatedly, ten times or more. V and J are TRBV5-6 and TRBJ2-1; no clear D gene. This CDR3 is 11 amino acids long. Germline V gene sequence: CDR1 SGHDT, CDR2 YYEEEE. V was pared by 4 bases and J by 3 bases, with 2 bases between. CDR3 coding DNA: TGTGCCAGCAGCCACTACAATGAGCAGTTCTTC. This codes for CASSHYNEQFF. The full variable domain, completed using reference TRBV5-6 and TRBJ2-1, is DAGVTQSPTHLIKTRGQQVTLRCSPKSGHDTVSWYQQALGQGPQFIFQYYEEEERQRGNFPDRFSGHQFPNYSSELNVNALLLGDSALYLCASSHYNEQFFGPGTRLTVL.

The table lists this clonotype with a few counts. The J gene is TRBJ1-2, the V gene TRBV29-1; D uncertain. This CDR3 is built from 11 residues. In germline, CDR1 is SQVTM, CDR2 ANQGSEA. Trimming shortened V by 6 bases and J by 5 bases, and 10 bases separated the two germline ends. The CDR3 protein is CSVERDYGYTF. CDR3 bases: TGCAGCGTAGAAAGGGATTATGGCTACACCTTC.

This rearrangement joins TRBV6-1 to TRBJ1-2; D may be TRBD1 (5 bases). The V end was cut by 3 bases, the J end by 7 bases, with 18 bases between. The CDR3 totals 15 residues. Germline V lookup: CDR1 MNHNS, CDR2 SASEGT. The CDR3 loop is CASSERKGTPRGYTF. The CDR3, as DNA: TGTGCCAGCAGTGAGAGAAAGGGGACTCCGCGTGGCTACACCTTC.

This clonotype was found a few times. The rearrangement links TRBV29-1 to TRBJ1-2; D is unresolved. V gave up 4 bases and J gave up 2 bases, with 14 bases separating them. This CDR3 spans 14 amino acids. From germline, CDR1 is SQVTM and CDR2 ANQGSEA. CDR3 loop: CSVVLLSKNYGYTF. The CDR3 nucleotides are TGCAGCGTTGTCCTTCTCAGCAAAAACTATGGCTACACCTTC.

The CDR3 spells CASKGQGVQPQHF. CDR3 nucleotides: TGTGCCAGCAAGGGACAGGGGGTCCAGCCCCAGCATTTT. The chain couples TRBV2 to TRBJ1-5, with 11 bases that match TRBD1. Germline assignment: CDR1 SNHLY and CDR2 FYNNEI. The CDR3 contains 13 residues. Losses at the gene ends were 7 bases for V and 7 bases for J; bases not matched to a gene: 3. Complete variable domain (other parts from reference TRBV2 and TRBJ1-5): EPEVTQTPSHQVTQMGQEVILRCVPISNHLYFYWYRQILGQKVEFLVSFYNNEISEKSEIFDDQFSVERPDGSNFTLKIRSTKLEDSAMYFCASKGQGVQPQHFGDGTRLSIL.

The chain's CDR3 is CASSLEGSRGYTF. The CDR3, as DNA: TGTGCCAGCAGCTTAGAGGGGAGCAGAGGCTACACCTTC. The genes are TRBV7-9 and TRBJ1-2; possible D gene TRBD1, 5 bases. Germline assignment: CDR1 SEHNR and CDR2 FQNEAQ (reference sequence). The CDR3 totals 13 residues. Trimming shortened V by 1 base and J by 8 bases, and 11 bases separated the two germline ends.